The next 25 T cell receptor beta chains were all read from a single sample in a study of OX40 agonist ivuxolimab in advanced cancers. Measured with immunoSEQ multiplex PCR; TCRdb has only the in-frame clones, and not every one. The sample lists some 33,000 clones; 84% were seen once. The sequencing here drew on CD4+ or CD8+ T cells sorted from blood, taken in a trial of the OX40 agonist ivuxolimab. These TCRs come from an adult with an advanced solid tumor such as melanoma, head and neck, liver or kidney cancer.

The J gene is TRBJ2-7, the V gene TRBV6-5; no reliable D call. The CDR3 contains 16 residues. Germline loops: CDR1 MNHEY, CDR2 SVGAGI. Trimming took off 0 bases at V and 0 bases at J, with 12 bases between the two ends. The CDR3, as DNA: TGTGCCAGCAGTTACTCGGGCGTTGGAAACTCCTACGAGCAGTACTTC. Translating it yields CASSYSGVGNSYEQYF.

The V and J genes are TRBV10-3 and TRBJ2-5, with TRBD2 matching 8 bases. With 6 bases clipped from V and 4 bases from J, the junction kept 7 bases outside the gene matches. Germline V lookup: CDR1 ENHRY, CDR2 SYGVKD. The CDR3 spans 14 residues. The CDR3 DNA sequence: TGTGCCATCAGCCTAGCGGGTGGGGGAGAGACCCAGTACTTC. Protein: CAISLAGGGETQYF.

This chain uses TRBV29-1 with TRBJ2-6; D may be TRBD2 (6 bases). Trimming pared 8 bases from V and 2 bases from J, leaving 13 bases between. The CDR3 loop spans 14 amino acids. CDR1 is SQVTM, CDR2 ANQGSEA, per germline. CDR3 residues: CSFLGGTGANVLTF. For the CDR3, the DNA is TGCAGCTTTCTGGGGGGAACTGGGGCCAACGTCCTGACTTTC.

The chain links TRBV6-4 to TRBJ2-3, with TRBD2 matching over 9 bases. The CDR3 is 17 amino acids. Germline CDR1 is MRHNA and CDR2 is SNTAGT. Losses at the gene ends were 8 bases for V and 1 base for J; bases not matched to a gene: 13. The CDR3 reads CASLQLPREGRTDTQYF. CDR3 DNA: TGTGCCAGCTTGCAACTTCCGCGGGAGGGCCGCACAGATACGCAGTATTTT.

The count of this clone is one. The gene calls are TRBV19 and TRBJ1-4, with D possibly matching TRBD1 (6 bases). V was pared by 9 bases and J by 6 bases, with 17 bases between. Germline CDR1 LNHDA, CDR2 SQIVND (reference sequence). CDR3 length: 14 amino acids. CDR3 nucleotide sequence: TGTGCCAGCCCCCCGTACCGGGGGCATGAAAAACTGTTTTTT. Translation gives CASPPYRGHEKLFF. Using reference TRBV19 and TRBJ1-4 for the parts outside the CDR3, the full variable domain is DGGITQSPKYLFRKEGQNVTLSCEQNLNHDAMYWYRQDPGQGLRLIYYSQIVNDFQKGDIAEGYSVSREKKESFPLTVTSAQKNPTAFYLCASPPYRGHEKLFFGSGTQLSVL.

CDR3 nucleotides: TGTGCCAGCAGCTCAGGGGTGAGGGGTAATGAGCAGTTCTTC. The encoded protein is CASSSGVRGNEQFF. The chain uses TRBV7-2 and TRBJ2-1; D perhaps matches TRBD1 (6 bases). Germline V CDR1 and CDR2: SGHTA, FQGNSA. This CDR3 has 14 residues. The V gene lost 4 bases and the J gene lost 7 bases, with 14 bases spanning the gap.

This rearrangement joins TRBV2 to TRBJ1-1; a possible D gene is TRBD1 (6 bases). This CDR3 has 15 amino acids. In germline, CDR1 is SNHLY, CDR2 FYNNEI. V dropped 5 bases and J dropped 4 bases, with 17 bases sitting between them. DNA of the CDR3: TGTGCCAGCAGTTCGTGGGGGGCTAAGGGCACTGAAGCTTTCTTT. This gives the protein CASSSWGAKGTEAFF. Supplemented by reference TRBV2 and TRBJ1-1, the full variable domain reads EPEVTQTPSHQVTQMGQEVILRCVPISNHLYFYWYRQILGQKVEFLVSFYNNEISEKSEIFDDQFSVERPDGSNFTLKIRSTKLEDSAMYFCASSSWGAKGTEAFFGQGTRLTVV.

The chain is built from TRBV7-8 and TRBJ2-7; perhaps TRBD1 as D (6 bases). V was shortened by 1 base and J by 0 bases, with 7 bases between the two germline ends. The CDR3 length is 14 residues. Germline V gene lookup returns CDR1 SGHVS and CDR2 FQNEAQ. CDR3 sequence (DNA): TGTGCCAGCAGCTTAGTAGGGGGCTCCTACGAGCAGTACTTC. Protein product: CASSLVGGSYEQYF.

CDR3: CASSSPGQGGYEQYF. CDR3 sequence (DNA): TGTGCCAGCAGTTCCCCGGGACAGGGGGGGTACGAGCAGTACTTC. The chain joins TRBV27 to TRBJ2-7, with 11 positions matching TRBD1. CDR1 is MNHEY and CDR2 is SMNVEV in the germline V gene (reference sequence). V dropped 4 bases and J dropped 4; count of bases not matched to a gene: 6. The CDR3 totals 15 residues.

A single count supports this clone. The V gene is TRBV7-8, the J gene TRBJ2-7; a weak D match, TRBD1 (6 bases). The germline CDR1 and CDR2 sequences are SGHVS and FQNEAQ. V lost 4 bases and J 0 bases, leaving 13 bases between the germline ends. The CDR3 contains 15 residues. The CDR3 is CASSSRQAISYEQYF. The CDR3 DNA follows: TGTGCCAGCAGCTCCCGACAGGCCATCTCCTACGAGCAGTACTTC.

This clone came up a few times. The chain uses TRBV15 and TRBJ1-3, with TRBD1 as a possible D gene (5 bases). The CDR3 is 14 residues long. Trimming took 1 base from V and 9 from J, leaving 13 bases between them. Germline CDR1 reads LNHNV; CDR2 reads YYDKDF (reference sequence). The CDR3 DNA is TGTGCCACCAGCAGAGCCCGCGGGGGTCCCACCATATATTTT. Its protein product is CATSRARGGPTIYF.

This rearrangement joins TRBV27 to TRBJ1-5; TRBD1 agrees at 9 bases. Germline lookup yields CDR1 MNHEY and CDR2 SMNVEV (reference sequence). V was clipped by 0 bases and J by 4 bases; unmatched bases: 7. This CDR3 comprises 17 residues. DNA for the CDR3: TGTGCCAGCAGTTTATCGAGGTCAGGACAGGGGAATCAGCCCCAGCATTTT. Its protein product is CASSLSRSGQGNQPQHF.

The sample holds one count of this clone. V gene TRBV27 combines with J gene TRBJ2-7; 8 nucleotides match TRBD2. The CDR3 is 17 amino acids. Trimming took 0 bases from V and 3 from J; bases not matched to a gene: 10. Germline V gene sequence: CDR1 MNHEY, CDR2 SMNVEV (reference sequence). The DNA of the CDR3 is TGTGCCAGCAGTTTATCTCACGGCGGGGGGTTCAACTACGAGCAGTACTTC. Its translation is CASSLSHGGGFNYEQYF.

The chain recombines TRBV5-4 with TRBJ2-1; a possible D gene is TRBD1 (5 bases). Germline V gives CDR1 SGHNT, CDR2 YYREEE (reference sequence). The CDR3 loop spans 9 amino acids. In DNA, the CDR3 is TGTCATTGGGGCAGTGAGCAGTTCTTC. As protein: CHWGSEQFF.

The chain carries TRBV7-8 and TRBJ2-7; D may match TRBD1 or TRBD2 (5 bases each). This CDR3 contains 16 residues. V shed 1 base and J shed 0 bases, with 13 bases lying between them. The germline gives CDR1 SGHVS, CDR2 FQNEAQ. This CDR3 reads CASSLGSPGLSYEQYF. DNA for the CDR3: TGTGCCAGCAGCTTAGGGAGTCCGGGGCTCTCCTACGAGCAGTACTTC.

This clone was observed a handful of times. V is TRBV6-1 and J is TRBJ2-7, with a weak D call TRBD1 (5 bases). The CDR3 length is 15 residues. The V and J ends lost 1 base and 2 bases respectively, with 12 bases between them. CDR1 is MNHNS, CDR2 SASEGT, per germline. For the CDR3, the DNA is TGTGCCAGCAGTGAAGGGGCAGGGCTTGCCTACGAGCAGTACTTC. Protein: CASSEGAGLAYEQYF.

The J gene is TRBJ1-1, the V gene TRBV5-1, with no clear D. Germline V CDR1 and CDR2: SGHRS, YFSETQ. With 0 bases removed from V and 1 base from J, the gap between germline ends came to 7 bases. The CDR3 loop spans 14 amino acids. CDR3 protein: CASSLEGQNTEAFF. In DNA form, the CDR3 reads TGCGCCAGCAGCTTGGAGGGCCAGAACACTGAAGCTTTCTTT.

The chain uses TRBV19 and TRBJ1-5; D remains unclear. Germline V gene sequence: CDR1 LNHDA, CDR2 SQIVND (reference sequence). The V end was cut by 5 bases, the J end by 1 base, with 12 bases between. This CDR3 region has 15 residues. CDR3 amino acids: CASSPAGGSNQPQHF. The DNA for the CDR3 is TGTGCCAGTAGTCCGGCGGGTGGGAGCAATCAGCCCCAGCATTTT.

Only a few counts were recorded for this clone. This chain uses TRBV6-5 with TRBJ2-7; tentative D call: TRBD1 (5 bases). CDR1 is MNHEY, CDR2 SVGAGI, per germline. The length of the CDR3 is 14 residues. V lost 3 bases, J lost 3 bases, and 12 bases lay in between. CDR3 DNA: TGTGCCAGCAGTTATTCCCCCGACAGCTACGAGCAGTACTTC. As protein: CASSYSPDSYEQYF.

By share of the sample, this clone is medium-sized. CDR3 residues: CASSEGAGAYNEQFF. The CDR3 region has the DNA TGTGCCAGCAGTGAGGGAGCGGGAGCCTACAATGAGCAGTTCTTC. The V call is TRBV6-4, the J call TRBJ2-1, with 8 bases that match TRBD2. The V and J ends lost 3 bases and 2 bases, in that order; junction bases with no gene match: 3. This CDR3 region has 15 residues. CDR1 MRHNA and CDR2 SNTAGT come from the germline V gene.

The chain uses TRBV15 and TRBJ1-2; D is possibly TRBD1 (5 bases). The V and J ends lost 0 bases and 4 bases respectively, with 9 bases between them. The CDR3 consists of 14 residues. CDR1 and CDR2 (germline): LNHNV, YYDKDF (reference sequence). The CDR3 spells CATSRDGGGYGYTF. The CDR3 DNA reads TGTGCCACCAGCAGAGATGGCGGGGGCTATGGCTACACCTTC.

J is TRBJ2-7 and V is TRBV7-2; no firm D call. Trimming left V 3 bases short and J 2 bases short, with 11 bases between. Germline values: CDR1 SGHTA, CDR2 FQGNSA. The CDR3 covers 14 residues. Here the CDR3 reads CASSLEWPTYEQYF. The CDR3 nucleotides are TGTGCCAGCAGCTTGGAGTGGCCAACCTACGAGCAGTACTTC.

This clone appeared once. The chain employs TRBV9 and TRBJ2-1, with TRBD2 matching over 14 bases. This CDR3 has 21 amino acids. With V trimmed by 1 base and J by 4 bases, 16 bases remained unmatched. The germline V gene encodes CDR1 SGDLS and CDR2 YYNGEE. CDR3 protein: CASSVSKETSGRGQLYNEQFF. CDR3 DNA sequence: TGTGCCAGCAGCGTATCAAAAGAGACTAGCGGGAGGGGCCAGCTTTACAATGAGCAGTTCTTC.

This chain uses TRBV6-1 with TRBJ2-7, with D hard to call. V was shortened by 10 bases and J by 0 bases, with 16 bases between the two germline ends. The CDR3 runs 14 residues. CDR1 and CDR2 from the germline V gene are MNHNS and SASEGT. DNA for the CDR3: TGTGCCACCTTATTTTATATGAGCTCCTACGAGCAGTACTTC. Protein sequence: CATLFYMSSYEQYF.

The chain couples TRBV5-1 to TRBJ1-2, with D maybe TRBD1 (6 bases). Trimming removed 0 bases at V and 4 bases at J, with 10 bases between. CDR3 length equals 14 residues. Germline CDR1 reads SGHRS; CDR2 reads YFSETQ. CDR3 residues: CASSLAGGGYGYTF. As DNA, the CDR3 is TGCGCCAGCAGCTTGGCGGGGGGCGGCTATGGCTACACCTTC.